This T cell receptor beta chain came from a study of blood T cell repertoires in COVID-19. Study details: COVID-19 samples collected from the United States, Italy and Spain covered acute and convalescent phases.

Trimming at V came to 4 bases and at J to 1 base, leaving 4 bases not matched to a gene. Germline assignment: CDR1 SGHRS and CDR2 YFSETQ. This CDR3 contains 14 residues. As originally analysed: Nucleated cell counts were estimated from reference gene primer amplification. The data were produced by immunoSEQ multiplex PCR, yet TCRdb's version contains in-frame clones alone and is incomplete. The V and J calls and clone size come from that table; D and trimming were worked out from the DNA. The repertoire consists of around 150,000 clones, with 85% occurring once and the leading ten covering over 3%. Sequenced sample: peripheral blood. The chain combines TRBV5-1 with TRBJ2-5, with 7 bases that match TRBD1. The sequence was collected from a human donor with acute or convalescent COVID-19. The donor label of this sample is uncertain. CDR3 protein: CASSDQGVQETQYF. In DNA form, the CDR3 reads TGCGCCAGCAGCGACCAGGGGGTCCAAGAGACCCAGTACTTC.